This T cell receptor beta chain was identified in a study of T cell responses to AZD1222 COVID-19 vaccine. The table came from immunoSEQ multiplex PCR; TCRdb's copy has only in-frame clones and leaves some out. The sample consists of about 92,000 clones, about 90% of them appearing once. Deletions cut 8 bases from V and 2 bases from J, with 15 bases between. CDR3 length equals 14 residues. In germline, CDR1 is MNHEY, CDR2 SVGAGI. The starting material was peripheral blood, obtained on day 0 of AZD1222 vaccination. This clonotype was obtained from an adult in good health. The chain is built from TRBV6-5 and TRBJ1-1, with a tentative D call TRBD1 (5 bases). The CDR3 DNA reads as TGTGCCAGCTTCAAGGCGGGGGTAAACACTGAAGCTTTCTTT. Translation: CASFKAGVNTEAFF.